These T cell receptor beta chains were read from a single sample in a study of beta chain features in type 1 diabetes. The protocol was immunoSEQ multiplex PCR, while the TCRdb copy is restricted to in-frame clones and leaves out a portion. The sample includes about 410,000 clones, over 11% of them seen just once. The specimen sequenced was naive CD4+ T cells from blood. These TCRs come from a man younger than 45 in good health. Both conserved end residues are part of each CDR3. Fields, in order: J gene, D gene, clone size, V gene, CDR3 DNA, CDR3 protein. A D gene is named only where the DNA matches it firmly. Clone size, where shown, is once, few, many, or a class for clones that have expanded.

j_call: TRBJ2-1
d_call: TRBD1
clone_size: -
v_call: TRBV5-1
cdr3_nt: TGCGCCAGCAGCTTCGGACAGGGGCGAGATAATGAGCAGTTCTTC
cdr3_aa: CASSFGQGRDNEQFF

j_call: TRBJ1-2
d_call: -
clone_size: few
v_call: TRBV10-3
cdr3_nt: TGTGCCATCAGTGAGAGCCGGGGGCATGGCTACACCTTC
cdr3_aa: CAISESRGHGYTF

j_call: TRBJ2-3
d_call: -
clone_size: -
v_call: TRBV5-8
cdr3_nt: TGTGCCAGCAGCTTAGGTAGTATCACAGATACGCAGTATTTT
cdr3_aa: CASSLGSITDTQYF

j_call: TRBJ2-3
d_call: TRBD1
clone_size: -
v_call: TRBV10-3
cdr3_nt: TGTGCCATCAGCCCAAACGGACAGGGGGATACGCAGTATTTT
cdr3_aa: CAISPNGQGDTQYF

j_call: TRBJ2-7
d_call: -
clone_size: -
v_call: TRBV25-1
cdr3_nt: TGTGCCAGCATCGGGGTCTACGAGCAGTACTTC
cdr3_aa: CASIGVYEQYF

j_call: TRBJ2-2
d_call: -
clone_size: -
v_call: TRBV7-7
cdr3_nt: TGTGCCAGCAGTACGACAGACACCGGGGAGCTGTTTTTT
cdr3_aa: CASSTTDTGELFF

j_call: TRBJ2-1
d_call: -
clone_size: -
v_call: TRBV6-5
cdr3_nt: TGTGCCAGCAGGAGCTCCTACAATGAGCAGTTCTTC
cdr3_aa: CASRSSYNEQFF

j_call: TRBJ1-1
d_call: -
clone_size: few
v_call: TRBV29-1
cdr3_nt: TGCAGCGGGGCGGGGAACACTGAAGCTTTCTTT
cdr3_aa: CSGAGNTEAFF

j_call: TRBJ2-5
d_call: -
clone_size: few
v_call: TRBV7-2
cdr3_nt: TGTGCCAGCAGCTTAGCTGTAGAGACCCAGTACTTC
cdr3_aa: CASSLAVETQYF

j_call: TRBJ1-2
d_call: -
clone_size: few
v_call: TRBV7-9
cdr3_nt: TGTGCCAGCAGCTTACCTTACAGGGAATATGGTGGCTACACCTTC
cdr3_aa: CASSLPYREYGGYTF

j_call: TRBJ1-4
d_call: -
clone_size: few
v_call: TRBV7-8
cdr3_nt: TGTGCCAGCAGCTTATGGAGGAAGGCAGGTGAAAAACTGTTTTTT
cdr3_aa: CASSLWRKAGEKLFF

j_call: TRBJ2-1
d_call: TRBD2
clone_size: -
v_call: TRBV10-3
cdr3_nt: TGTGCCATCAGTCCACTAGCGGGAGTTTACAATGAGCAGTTCTTC
cdr3_aa: CAISPLAGVYNEQFF

j_call: TRBJ2-1
d_call: TRBD2
clone_size: many
v_call: TRBV29-1
cdr3_nt: TGCAGCGTTGGTTTAGCGGGAGGTGGTGAGCAGTTCTTC
cdr3_aa: CSVGLAGGGEQFF

j_call: TRBJ2-3
d_call: -
clone_size: few
v_call: TRBV13
cdr3_nt: TGTGCCAGCAGCAGGGGACTGGGCACAGATACGCAGTATTTT
cdr3_aa: CASSRGLGTDTQYF

j_call: TRBJ2-1
d_call: -
clone_size: few
v_call: TRBV7-3
cdr3_nt: TGTGCCAGCAGCGCTACGACGCTGGGCCGGGAACCCTACAATGAGCAGTTCTTC
cdr3_aa: CASSATTLGREPYNEQFF

j_call: TRBJ2-1
d_call: -
clone_size: -
v_call: TRBV7-3
cdr3_nt: TGTGCCAGCAGCTTTCAGGGGAAGGCTTACAATGAGCAGTTCTTC
cdr3_aa: CASSFQGKAYNEQFF

j_call: TRBJ2-3
d_call: TRBD1
clone_size: -
v_call: TRBV19
cdr3_nt: TGTGCCAGTGACGGGACAGGCCCCGTGGACACAGATACGCAGTATTTT
cdr3_aa: CASDGTGPVDTDTQYF

j_call: TRBJ1-4
d_call: -
clone_size: few
v_call: TRBV25-1
cdr3_nt: TGTGCCAGCAGTGGAGTCCACTGGGGTGAAAAACTGTTTTTT
cdr3_aa: CASSGVHWGEKLFF

j_call: TRBJ2-1
d_call: -
clone_size: -
v_call: TRBV9
cdr3_nt: TGTGCCAGCAGCGTAGGGCTACGCTCCTACAATGAGCAGTTCTTC
cdr3_aa: CASSVGLRSYNEQFF

j_call: TRBJ1-2
d_call: TRBD1
clone_size: few
v_call: TRBV9
cdr3_nt: TGTGCCAGCAGCCCCTCGACAGGGGACTATGGCTACACCTTC
cdr3_aa: CASSPSTGDYGYTF

j_call: TRBJ1-2
d_call: TRBD1
clone_size: few
v_call: TRBV15
cdr3_nt: TGTGCCACCAGCAGTCGGGACAGACACTATGGCTACACCTTC
cdr3_aa: CATSSRDRHYGYTF

j_call: TRBJ2-3
d_call: -
clone_size: -
v_call: TRBV10-3
cdr3_nt: TGTGCCATCAGTCCACGGAGCACAGATACGCAGTATTTT
cdr3_aa: CAISPRSTDTQYF

j_call: TRBJ1-5
d_call: -
clone_size: -
v_call: TRBV7-9
cdr3_nt: TGTGCCAGCAGCTTAATGGGGAATCAGCCCCAGCATTTT
cdr3_aa: CASSLMGNQPQHF

j_call: TRBJ2-4
d_call: -
clone_size: few
v_call: TRBV4-3
cdr3_nt: TGCGCCAGCAGCCAAGACAGGGTGGGGAACATTCAGTACTTC
cdr3_aa: CASSQDRVGNIQYF

j_call: TRBJ2-3
d_call: TRBD2
clone_size: -
v_call: TRBV6-5
cdr3_nt: TGTGCCAGTAGACGAGCGGGGGGTACCGATACGCAGTATTTT
cdr3_aa: CASRRAGGTDTQYF

j_call: TRBJ2-5
d_call: -
clone_size: -
v_call: TRBV7-7
cdr3_nt: TGTGCTAGCAGCTTAGTAGGGGAAGAGACCCAGTACTTC
cdr3_aa: CASSLVGEETQYF

j_call: TRBJ2-7
d_call: -
clone_size: -
v_call: TRBV7-6
cdr3_nt: TGTGCCAGCAGCAACAGGGACTACGAGCAGTACTTC
cdr3_aa: CASSNRDYEQYF

j_call: TRBJ1-1
d_call: -
clone_size: few
v_call: TRBV11-1
cdr3_nt: TGTGCCAGCAGCTTACTCTCTTCCGGGATACTGGGAGCTTTCTTT
cdr3_aa: CASSLLSSGILGAFF

j_call: TRBJ2-5
d_call: -
clone_size: -
v_call: TRBV29-1
cdr3_nt: TGCAGCGTTGCCCTCCTTAGCGGTTGGTACCAAGAGACCCAGTACTTC
cdr3_aa: CSVALLSGWYQETQYF

j_call: TRBJ2-3
d_call: TRBD1
clone_size: few
v_call: TRBV5-4
cdr3_nt: TGTGCCAGCAGCCAAGAGGGGACAGTTGCAGATACGCAGTATTTT
cdr3_aa: CASSQEGTVADTQYF

j_call: TRBJ2-7
d_call: -
clone_size: few
v_call: TRBV18
cdr3_nt: TGTGCCAGCTCACCAGGGGGGCTATCCTACGAGCAGTACTTC
cdr3_aa: CASSPGGLSYEQYF

j_call: TRBJ2-5
d_call: TRBD2
clone_size: -
v_call: TRBV5-4
cdr3_nt: TGTGCCAGCAGCCCTATTGAGCGGGGGGAGACCCAGTACTTC
cdr3_aa: CASSPIERGETQYF

j_call: TRBJ2-5
d_call: TRBD2
clone_size: -
v_call: TRBV18
cdr3_nt: TGTGCCAGCTCACCAGCGGGGGGTGTAGAGACCCAGTACTTC
cdr3_aa: CASSPAGGVETQYF

j_call: TRBJ1-2
d_call: -
clone_size: few
v_call: TRBV4-1
cdr3_nt: TGCGCCAGCAGCGCACCGGGGGGCTATGGCTACACCTTC
cdr3_aa: CASSAPGGYGYTF

j_call: TRBJ2-1
d_call: TRBD1
clone_size: -
v_call: TRBV7-9
cdr3_nt: TGTGCCAGCATCGGTGGTCGTGGGACAGGGATTAACAATGAGCAGTTCTTC
cdr3_aa: CASIGGRGTGINNEQFF

j_call: TRBJ2-1
d_call: TRBD2
clone_size: few
v_call: TRBV10-3
cdr3_nt: TGTGCCATCAGTGAAGCGGGGGTCCTCTACAATGAGCAGTTCTTC
cdr3_aa: CAISEAGVLYNEQFF

j_call: TRBJ2-1
d_call: -
clone_size: -
v_call: TRBV5-4
cdr3_nt: TGTGCCAGCAGCCGGACATTTTCCTACAATGAGCAGTTCTTC
cdr3_aa: CASSRTFSYNEQFF

j_call: TRBJ2-1
d_call: TRBD2
clone_size: few
v_call: TRBV27
cdr3_nt: TGTGCCAGCAGAATGTCACTCTTAGCGGGAGGGGTCTACAATGAGCAGTTCTTC
cdr3_aa: CASRMSLLAGGVYNEQFF

j_call: TRBJ2-1
d_call: -
clone_size: few
v_call: TRBV4-1
cdr3_nt: TGCGCCAGCAGCCCCTCTGATCGGGGGGCCACCTACAATGAGCAGTTCTTC
cdr3_aa: CASSPSDRGATYNEQFF

j_call: TRBJ1-2
d_call: -
clone_size: few
v_call: TRBV7-2
cdr3_nt: TGTGCCAGCAGTCCACAGGACTATGGCTACACCTTC
cdr3_aa: CASSPQDYGYTF

j_call: TRBJ1-1
d_call: -
clone_size: few
v_call: TRBV7-6
cdr3_nt: TGTGCCAGCAGCTCTAAGCGGAACACTGAAGCTTTCTTT
cdr3_aa: CASSSKRNTEAFF

j_call: TRBJ2-1
d_call: -
clone_size: -
v_call: TRBV19
cdr3_nt: TGTGCCAGTAGTATCGAAGGGCTCTACAATGAGCAGTTCTTC
cdr3_aa: CASSIEGLYNEQFF

j_call: TRBJ2-1
d_call: TRBD1
clone_size: -
v_call: TRBV11-2
cdr3_nt: TGTGCCAGCAGCTCGTTAGACAGGGAATACAATGAGCAGTTCTTC
cdr3_aa: CASSSLDREYNEQFF

j_call: TRBJ2-1
d_call: -
clone_size: few
v_call: TRBV29-1
cdr3_nt: TGCAGCGTTGATAAGGTGGCAGGGATCTACAATGAGCAGTTCTTC
cdr3_aa: CSVDKVAGIYNEQFF

j_call: TRBJ2-1
d_call: TRBD2
clone_size: -
v_call: TRBV10-2
cdr3_nt: TGCGCCAGCAGTCCGGGACTAGCGGGAGTTAGCTCCTACAATGAGCAGTTCTTC
cdr3_aa: CASSPGLAGVSSYNEQFF

j_call: TRBJ2-1
d_call: TRBD1
clone_size: -
v_call: TRBV27
cdr3_nt: TGTGCCAGCAGTTCGGGGACAGGGATTTCCAATGAGCAGTTCTTC
cdr3_aa: CASSSGTGISNEQFF

j_call: TRBJ2-3
d_call: -
clone_size: -
v_call: TRBV5-4
cdr3_nt: TGTGCCAGCAGCCCGCACGCTAGCACAGATACGCAGTATTTT
cdr3_aa: CASSPHASTDTQYF

j_call: TRBJ2-1
d_call: TRBD1
clone_size: -
v_call: TRBV14
cdr3_nt: TGTGCCAGCAGCCCGTATGCCGGGACAGGATACAATGAGCAGTTCTTC
cdr3_aa: CASSPYAGTGYNEQFF

j_call: TRBJ2-5
d_call: TRBD2
clone_size: few
v_call: TRBV11-2
cdr3_nt: TGTGCCAGCAGCCGGGGACTAGCGGGAGTAGGGGAGACCCAGTACTTC
cdr3_aa: CASSRGLAGVGETQYF

j_call: TRBJ2-6
d_call: TRBD1
clone_size: -
v_call: TRBV4-1
cdr3_nt: TGCGCCAGCAGCCTCGGGACAGGGTTGCTGTCTGGGGCCAACGTCCTGACTTTC
cdr3_aa: CASSLGTGLLSGANVLTF

j_call: TRBJ2-5
d_call: TRBD1
clone_size: -
v_call: TRBV9
cdr3_nt: TGTGCCAGCAGCAGGGAACAGGGGATTGGAGAGACCCAGTACTTC
cdr3_aa: CASSREQGIGETQYF

j_call: TRBJ2-3
d_call: -
clone_size: few
v_call: TRBV12-5
cdr3_nt: TGTGCTAGTGGTTTGAACAGAGGAGATACGCAGTATTTT
cdr3_aa: CASGLNRGDTQYF

j_call: TRBJ2-1
d_call: TRBD2
clone_size: -
v_call: TRBV5-4
cdr3_nt: TGTGCCAGCAGCAAGCCGGGACTAGAACATGAGCAGTTCTTC
cdr3_aa: CASSKPGLEHEQFF

j_call: TRBJ1-2
d_call: -
clone_size: -
v_call: TRBV29-1
cdr3_nt: TGCAGCGTTGAAGCTACCCGAGGATCTGGCTACACCTTC
cdr3_aa: CSVEATRGSGYTF

j_call: TRBJ2-5
d_call: TRBD1
clone_size: -
v_call: TRBV11-2
cdr3_nt: TGTGCCAGCAGCTTGGGACAGCAAGAGACCCAGTACTTC
cdr3_aa: CASSLGQQETQYF